This T cell receptor (beta chain) came from a study of blood T cell repertoires in COVID-19. Study context: Researchers got acute and convalescent COVID-19 samples from the United States, Italy and Spain. Sample material is recorded as cDNA or gDNA derived from T cells, B-cell-depleted T cells, or PBMCs.

Trimming left V 2 bases short and J 5 bases short, with 7 bases between. Germline CDR1 is KGHSH and CDR2 is LQKENI. The CDR3 runs to 12 residues. In the original analysis: Scientists estimated how many nucleated cells there were by amplifying reference gene primers. Method: immunoSEQ multiplex PCR; TCRdb's copy keeps in-frame clones and lacks some. V and J calls and clone size are as listed in that table; D and trimming were resolved from the DNA. Counted here are under 130,000 clones, roughly nine tenths occurring once; the ten biggest clones make up 3% to 3.5%. The TCR originated in a man aged 45 to 65 in a cohort sampled during active COVID-19. Sequenced input: peripheral blood. The chain carries TRBV18 and TRBJ2-7; possibly TRBD2 for D (6 bases). CDR3 sequence: CASSPGGNEQYF. In DNA, the CDR3 is TGTGCCAGCTCACCAGGGGGGAACGAGCAGTACTTC.